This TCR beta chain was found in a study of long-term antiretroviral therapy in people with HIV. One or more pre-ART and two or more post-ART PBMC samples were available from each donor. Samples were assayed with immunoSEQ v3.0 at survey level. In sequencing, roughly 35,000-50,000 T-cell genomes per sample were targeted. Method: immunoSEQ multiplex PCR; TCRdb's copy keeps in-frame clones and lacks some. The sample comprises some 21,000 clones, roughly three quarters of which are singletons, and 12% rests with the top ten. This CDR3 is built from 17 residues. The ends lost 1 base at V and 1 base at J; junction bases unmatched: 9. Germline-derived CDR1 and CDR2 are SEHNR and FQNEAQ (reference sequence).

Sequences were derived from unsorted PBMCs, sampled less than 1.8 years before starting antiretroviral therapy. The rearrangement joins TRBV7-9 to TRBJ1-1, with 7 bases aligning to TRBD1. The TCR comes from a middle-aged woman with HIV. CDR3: CASSLDKWGQTNTEAFF. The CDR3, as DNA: TGTGCCAGCAGCTTAGACAAATGGGGACAGACGAACACTGAAGCTTTCTTT.